The clone carrying this T cell receptor (beta chain) was detected ten times or more. The antigen is undetermined. Patients counted as stable if ophthalmopathy did not develop within 18 months. Lactation, pregnancy, other autoimmune disease or uncontrolled infection led to exclusion of patients. The data are from a study of T cells in Graves' hyperthyroidism and ophthalmopathy. The overall study: Any treatment followed the collection of peripheral blood at initial diagnosis.

Study findings and constraints: Stable hyperthyroidism was told apart from ophthalmopathy by a model built on 13 V-J features.

The CDR3 consists of 16 residues. Trimming at V came to 4 bases and at J to 3 bases, leaving 10 bases not matched to a gene. Germline CDR1 is SGHRS and CDR2 is YFSETQ. Amplification of TCR beta CDR3 regions used RNA as the template. Initially, a first-round RT-PCR of the TCR CDR3 employed the HTBI primer set. MiXCR, run by TCRdb on the multiplex PCR reads, gives a single entry per CDR3 protein. The table shows some 500,000 distinct CDR3 sequences, with 14% occurring only once. The sequence was obtained from a woman under 30 with Graves' hyperthyroidism. Sequencing used blood. The chain is built from TRBV5-1 and TRBJ2-3; 8 bases fit TRBD2. CDR3 in DNA: TGCGCCAGCAGCCCCGGACTAGCAAGTGTAACAGATACGCAGTATTTT. This translates into CASSPGLASVTDTQYF.